The sample holds a few counts of the clone carrying this T cell receptor (beta chain). The source of the sample is a study of identical twins. In TCRdb, the 5' RACE reads were re-called with MiXCR into one record per CDR3 protein. The table lists about 790,000 distinct CDR3 sequences, 18% of them singletons. CDR3 size: 14 residues. V gave up 4 bases and J gave up 4 bases, with 11 bases separating them. These data also featured in a second study, about T cells expressing NK-cell markers.

V is TRBV12-3 or TRBV12-4 and J is TRBJ2-1; D uncertain. Sequencing was done on a sample of PBMCs. This TCR was sampled from a woman between 18 and 29 years old in good health. CDR3 residues: CASSYLAHYNEQFF. The CDR3 DNA reads TGTGCCAGCAGTTACCTGGCCCATTACAATGAGCAGTTCTTC.